A single sample gave rise to the 22 T cell receptor beta chains below, sequenced in a study of control samples from healthy donors and cancer patients. Sequenced by immunoSEQ multiplex PCR; TCRdb stores in-frame clones only, minus some. The sample lists a few hundred thousand clones; 90% were seen once. Sequences were obtained from PBMCs. The receptors come from a man aged 35 to 55 with head and neck cancer.

The chain links TRBV11-2 to TRBJ2-2; 7 bases agree with TRBD1. Per germline, CDR1 SGHAT and CDR2 FQNNGV. The junction had 2 bases not matched to a gene; V was cut back by 5 bases and J by 2 bases. CDR3 length: 14 amino acids. The CDR3 spells CASSHRGNTGELFF. The CDR3 nucleotides read TGTGCCAGCAGCCACAGGGGCAACACCGGGGAGCTGTTTTTT.

This clone was counted once. The V gene is TRBV30, the J gene TRBJ2-5; the D gene is possibly TRBD1 (6 bases). This CDR3 comprises 12 residues. The ends were cut back, 5 bases at V and 6 bases at J, with 13 bases in the middle. Germline V gene data show CDR1 as GTSNPN and CDR2 as SVGIG (reference sequence). The CDR3 loop reads CAWETGVQTQYF. CDR3 nucleotides: TGTGCCTGGGAGACAGGAGTACAGACCCAGTACTTC.

V and J are TRBV19 and TRBJ2-2; 7 bases fit TRBD1. The V gene's germline CDR1 is LNHDA and CDR2 SQIVND (reference sequence). Trimming at V came to 3 bases and at J to 4 bases, leaving 8 bases not matched to a gene. The CDR3 runs to 16 residues. The CDR3 loop reads CASSIPGTVGTGELFF. For the CDR3, the DNA is TGTGCCAGTAGTATTCCCGGGACAGTAGGCACCGGGGAGCTGTTTTTT.

The chain joins TRBV6-2 or TRBV6-3 to TRBJ2-5, with 7 bases lining up with TRBD2. Germline V gene sequence: CDR1 MNHEY, CDR2 SVGEGT. Unmatched junction bases numbered 11, after V lost 5 bases and J lost 5 bases. The CDR3 totals 15 residues. CDR3 bases: TGTGCCAGCAGTCCCGGCGGGGCGGGGGAGGAGACCCAGTACTTC. Translating it yields CASSPGGAGEETQYF.

This clone was picked up one time. The V call is TRBV6-2 or TRBV6-3, the J call TRBJ2-5; TRBD1 matches at 10 bases. V gave up 6 bases and J gave up 5 bases; unmatched junction bases: 12. Germline V CDR1 and CDR2: MNHEY, SVGEGT. The CDR3 extends over 16 amino acids. The CDR3 loop is CASSNLLDRGLETQYF. CDR3 coding DNA: TGTGCCAGCAGCAACCTCCTCGACAGGGGGCTCGAGACCCAGTACTTC.

DNA for the CDR3: TGTGCCAGCAGCATCGGACAGGGGGCGTCCGGCTATGGCTACACCTTC. Amino acid sequence: CASSIGQGASGYGYTF. This chain links TRBV5-4 with TRBJ1-2, with 11 bases identical to TRBD1. Germline CDR1 and CDR2: SGHNT and YYREEE (reference sequence). The V and J ends lost 4 bases and 4 bases, in that order; junction bases with no gene match: 9. The CDR3 loop spans 16 amino acids.

The chain combines TRBV28 with TRBJ1-1, with 7 positions matching TRBD1. Trimming cost V 3 bases and J 3 bases; bases outside gene matches: 7. This CDR3 comprises 15 residues. CDR1 and CDR2 (germline): MDHEN, SYDVKM. For the CDR3, the DNA is TGTGCCAGCAGTTTTTGGCTACAGGGGTACACTGAAGCTTTCTTT. This codes for CASSFWLQGYTEAFF.

This chain uses TRBV7-9 with TRBJ2-7, with D perhaps TRBD1 (6 bases). In germline, CDR1 is SEHNR, CDR2 FQNEAQ (reference sequence). CDR3 size: 15 residues. V gave up 6 bases and J gave up 3 bases, with 18 bases separating them. The CDR3 is CASRGQGSGFYEQYF. CDR3 DNA sequence: TGTGCCAGCAGAGGGCAGGGGTCAGGGTTCTACGAGCAGTACTTC.

The chain uses TRBV19 and TRBJ2-1; 9 bases are a match to TRBD1. This CDR3 region has 13 residues. CDR1 is LNHDA and CDR2 is SQIVND in the germline V gene (reference sequence). V was clipped by 6 bases and J by 7 bases; unmatched bases: 4. The CDR3 reads CASRRTGANEQFF. In DNA, the CDR3 is TGTGCCAGTAGGAGGACAGGGGCGAATGAGCAGTTCTTC.

The V and J genes are TRBV28 and TRBJ1-1; D not resolved. The CDR3 loop spans 14 amino acids. Germline V CDR1 and CDR2: MDHEN, SYDVKM. V shed 4 bases and J shed 3 bases, with 12 bases lying between them. CDR3 protein: CASSYLGGYTEAFF. The CDR3 nucleotides read TGTGCCAGCAGTTATTTGGGAGGGTACACTGAAGCTTTCTTT.

The V call is TRBV6-1, the J call TRBJ2-7, with D possibly being TRBD2 (5 bases). V was clipped by 3 bases and J by 3 bases, with 12 bases between them. From germline, CDR1 is MNHNS and CDR2 SASEGT. The length of the CDR3 is 14 residues. For the CDR3, the DNA is TGTGCCAGCAGTGAGTCGGGGTCCGTCTACGAGCAGTACTTC. Translating gives CASSESGSVYEQYF.

The chain employs TRBV24-1 and TRBJ2-5; possible D gene TRBD1, 6 bases. The CDR3 totals 14 residues. CDR1 is KGHDR and CDR2 is SFDVKD in the germline V gene. The V gene lost 9 bases and the J gene lost 1 base, with 14 bases spanning the gap. CDR3 sequence reads: CATGETGGQETQYF. Written as DNA, the CDR3 is TGTGCCACCGGGGAGACAGGAGGCCAAGAGACCCAGTACTTC.

This clone appeared a single time. CDR3 coding DNA: TGTGCCACCAGTGATCCCGGGACTAGCGGGAGGGGGAACAATGAGCAGTTCTTC. Its translation is CATSDPGTSGRGNNEQFF. The chain recombines TRBV24-1 with TRBJ2-1; 16 bases fit TRBD2. The CDR3 spans 18 residues. Germline loops: CDR1 KGHDR, CDR2 SFDVKD. V shed 3 bases and J 5 bases; nucleotides not matched to a gene: 6.

The CDR3 is CATSDVRLGQGARETQYF. CDR3 DNA sequence: TGTGCCACCAGTGATGTGAGGCTGGGACAGGGGGCGAGGGAGACCCAGTACTTC. The gene calls are TRBV24-1 and TRBJ2-5; TRBD1 aligns across 12 bases. CDR1 and CDR2 from the germline V gene are KGHDR and SFDVKD. Trimming cost V 3 bases and J 5 bases; bases outside gene matches: 12. This CDR3 contains 18 residues.

This clone was detected only a few times. V is TRBV6-5 and J is TRBJ2-5, with 8 bases lining up with TRBD2. The ends lost 8 bases at V and 3 bases at J; junction bases unmatched: 5. This CDR3 has 13 residues. Germline CDR1 MNHEY, CDR2 SVGAGI. CDR3: CASGGLDEETQYF. DNA for the CDR3: TGTGCCAGCGGGGGACTAGATGAAGAGACCCAGTACTTC.

The chain couples TRBV9 to TRBJ1-6, with 8 bases fitting TRBD1. The CDR3 extends over 15 amino acids. Germline CDR1 SGDLS, CDR2 YYNGEE. The trim removed 3 bases at V and 11 bases at J, leaving 10 bases unmatched. CDR3: CASSASDAGGAPLHF. CDR3 nucleotides: TGTGCCAGCAGCGCGTCAGACGCAGGGGGCGCACCCCTCCACTTT.

V is TRBV27 and J is TRBJ1-5; D gene ambiguous. This CDR3 comprises 14 residues. Germline V CDR1 and CDR2: MNHEY, SMNVEV (reference sequence). Between the trimmed V and J ends, which lost 4 bases and 0 bases, there was a span of 7 bases. The DNA for the CDR3 is TGTGCCAGCAGTTCGACGGGTAGCAATCAGCCCCAGCATTTT. This encodes CASSSTGSNQPQHF.

The V call is TRBV5-6, the J call TRBJ2-5; TRBD1 aligns across 8 bases. V shed 2 bases, J shed 5 bases, and the junction held 11 bases outside the gene matches. Germline V lookup: CDR1 SGHDT, CDR2 YYEEEE. The CDR3 contains 16 residues. In nucleotides, the CDR3 is TGTGCCAGCAGCTTTGCTGACAGGGGATGGGGGGAGACCCAGTACTTC. It specifies CASSFADRGWGETQYF.

The chain recombines TRBV19 with TRBJ2-7; 7 nucleotides line up with TRBD2. Trimming took 1 base from V and 3 from J; bases not matched to a gene: 9. The length of the CDR3 is 16 residues. Germline V gives CDR1 LNHDA, CDR2 SQIVND (reference sequence). The CDR3 coding sequence is TGTGCCAGTAGTATAGTTCCCAGCGGGGTTCTCTACGAGCAGTACTTC. It codes for CASSIVPSGVLYEQYF.

This clone was observed a single time. The chain recombines TRBV29-1 with TRBJ2-1, with D possibly TRBD2 on 6 matching bases. Germline V gene data show CDR1 as SQVTM and CDR2 as ANQGSEA. With 6 bases removed from V and 0 bases from J, the gap between germline ends came to 21 bases. This CDR3 contains 17 residues. The DNA of the CDR3 is TGCAGCGTGGAGATAGCGGAAACGACTCGCTCCTACAATGAGCAGTTCTTC. Translation: CSVEIAETTRSYNEQFF.

The CDR3 DNA reads as TGTGCCAGCAGCCCCCCTACCTATGGCTACACCTTC. This gives the protein CASSPPTYGYTF. J is TRBJ1-2 and V is TRBV7-2; D call uncertain. This CDR3 comprises 12 residues. The ends were cut back, 5 bases at V and 4 bases at J, with 8 bases in the middle. Germline CDR1 SGHTA, CDR2 FQGNSA.

This clone appeared a few times. The chain carries TRBV6-5 and TRBJ1-1; D is ambiguous. The CDR3 totals 16 residues. The germline CDR1 and CDR2 sequences are MNHEY and SVGAGI. Trimming took 4 bases from V and 0 from J, leaving 15 bases between them. DNA for the CDR3: TGTGCCAGCAGTTCGCCGGGCAGCGCGATGAACACTGAAGCTTTCTTT. Residues: CASSSPGSAMNTEAFF.